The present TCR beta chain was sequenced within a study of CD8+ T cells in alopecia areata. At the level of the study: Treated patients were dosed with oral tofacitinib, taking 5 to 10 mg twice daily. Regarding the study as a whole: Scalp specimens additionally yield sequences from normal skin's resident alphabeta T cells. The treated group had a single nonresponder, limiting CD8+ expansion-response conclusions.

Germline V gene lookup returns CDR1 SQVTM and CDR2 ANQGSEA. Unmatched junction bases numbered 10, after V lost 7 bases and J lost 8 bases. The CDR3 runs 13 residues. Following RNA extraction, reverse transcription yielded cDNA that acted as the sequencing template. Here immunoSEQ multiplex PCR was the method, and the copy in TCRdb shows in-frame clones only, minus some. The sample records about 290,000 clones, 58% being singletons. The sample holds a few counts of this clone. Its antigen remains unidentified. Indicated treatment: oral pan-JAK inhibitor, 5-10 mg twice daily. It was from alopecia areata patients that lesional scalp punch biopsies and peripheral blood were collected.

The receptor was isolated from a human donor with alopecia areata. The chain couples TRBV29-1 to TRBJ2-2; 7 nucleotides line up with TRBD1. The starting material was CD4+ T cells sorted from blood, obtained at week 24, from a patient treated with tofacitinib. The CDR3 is CSAYGTALGELFF. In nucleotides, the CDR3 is TGCAGCGCTTACGGGACAGCCCTGGGGGAGCTGTTTTTT.